This paragraph covers one TCR beta chain sequence. The entry originates in a study of T cell repertoires in cytomegalovirus infection. TCRdb itself ran the reads through MiXCR, one entry per CDR3 protein. The table records approximately 750,000 distinct CDR3 sequences, about 40% of them present only once. CDR3 size: 16 residues. Germline values: CDR1 MNHNY, CDR2 SVGAGI (reference sequence). J lost 2 bases, V lost 6 bases, and 7 bases had no gene match. J is TRBJ2-1 and V is TRBV6-6; the match to TRBD1 covers 10 bases. This receptor was identified in a human donor in good health (CMV status not recorded). Some clones in this sample may be carry-over from other donors' samples. Sequencing was carried out using PBMCs. The CDR3 DNA is TGTGCCAGCAGCGTTTGGACAGGGGGGACCTACAATGAGCAGTTCTTC. Amino acids: CASSVWTGGTYNEQFF.